The TCR beta chain under discussion was sequenced for a study of TIL therapy for anti-PD-1-resistant metastatic lung cancer. Time point: pre-treatment sample, taken before nivolumab and TIL therapy. V was trimmed by 2 bases and J by 4 bases, leaving 12 bases between them. Germline V gives CDR1 GTSNPN, CDR2 SVGIG (reference sequence). This CDR3 has 15 residues. The libraries were made with immunoSEQ v3. Data came from immunoSEQ multiplex PCR; TCRdb stores just in-frame clones and leaves some out. The data hold tens of thousands of clones, with about 70% observed a single time. J is TRBJ1-6 and V is TRBV30; D is undetermined. This TCR came from a woman between 30 and 85 years old with non-small cell lung cancer. The source was blood, collected at baseline. CDR3 sequence (DNA): TGTGCCTGGAGTTCGGCTTTTCAGTATAATTCACCCCTCCACTTT. Protein sequence: CAWSSAFQYNSPLHF.